The rows below give T cell receptor beta chains drawn from one sample of a study of blood T cell repertoires in COVID-19. The table came from immunoSEQ multiplex PCR; TCRdb's copy has only in-frame clones and leaves some out. The sample records around 83,000 clones, approximately 90% being singletons. The sequenced sample was peripheral blood. These receptors were obtained from a man in his 70s with active or convalescent COVID-19. Both conserved end residues are part of each CDR3. D genes are given only for firm matches. Expanded clones are given a class, and other clones once, few, many or no size at all.

>TRBV5-1|TRBD1|TRBJ1-2|-
CASATGGAGYGYTF
TGCGCCAGCGCAACAGGGGGCGCGGGCTATGGCTACACCTTC
>TRBV9|-|TRBJ1-1|once
CASSVGGRGSEAFF
TGTGCCAGCAGCGTAGGGGGTCGGGGGTCTGAAGCTTTCTTT
>TRBV5-1|-|TRBJ1-4|once
CASSLTGIEEKLFF
TGCGCCAGCAGCTTGACAGGGATAGAAGAAAAACTGTTTTTT
>TRBV19|TRBD2|TRBJ2-1|-
CASSIGGTSGIQDNEQFF
TGTGCCAGTAGTATAGGGGGGACTAGCGGGATCCAGGACAATGAGCAGTTCTTC
>TRBV3-1/TRBV3-2|TRBD1|TRBJ1-1|-
CASSQNRGNTEAFF
TGTGCCAGCAGCCAGAACAGGGGGAACACTGAAGCTTTCTTT
>TRBV2|TRBD2|TRBJ2-7|-
CASSVGLAVTYEQYF
TGTGCCAGCAGTGTAGGACTAGCGGTTACCTACGAGCAGTACTTC
>TRBV2|-|TRBJ2-5|-
CASSGFGGKETQYF
TGTGCCAGCAGTGGTTTCGGCGGAAAAGAGACCCAGTACTTC
>TRBV7-3|-|TRBJ2-3|-
CASSRGLSTDTQYF
TGTGCCAGCAGCCGAGGGCTTTCCACAGATACGCAGTATTTT
>TRBV4-2|-|TRBJ2-3|-
CASSQEGTTQYF
TGTGCCAGCAGCCAAGAGGGCACTACGCAGTATTTT
>TRBV10-3|-|TRBJ2-7|-
CAIKGGGSNYEQYF
TGTGCCATCAAAGGAGGGGGCTCTAACTACGAGCAGTACTTC
>TRBV15|TRBD1|TRBJ1-5|once
CATSRDPTGVGNQPQHF
TGTGCCACCAGCAGAGATCCTACAGGGGTGGGCAATCAGCCCCAGCATTTT
>TRBV7-6|-|TRBJ2-7|-
CASSLERSEQYF
TGTGCCAGCAGCCTGGAACGGAGCGAGCAGTACTTC
>TRBV28|TRBD1|TRBJ1-5|-
CASNTGGSNQPQHF
TGTGCCAGCAACACAGGGGGCAGCAATCAGCCCCAGCATTTT
>TRBV5-1|-|TRBJ2-3|-
CASSTLKGGTDTQYF
TGCGCCAGCAGCACGTTGAAAGGGGGCACAGATACGCAGTATTTT
>TRBV30|TRBD2|TRBJ2-3|-
CAWRVTGGMNTQYF
TGTGCCTGGAGGGTGACGGGGGGGATGAATACGCAGTATTTT
>TRBV5-1|-|TRBJ2-7|-
CASSLTGYEQYF
TGCGCCAGCAGCTTGACCGGCTACGAGCAGTACTTC
>TRBV7-8|-|TRBJ2-7|-
CASSHQTGRPYEQYF
TGTGCCAGCAGCCATCAGACAGGGAGGCCCTACGAGCAGTACTTC
>TRBV24-1|-|TRBJ2-7|once
CATSDSGLTYEQYF
TGTGCCACCAGTGACAGCGGACTGACCTACGAGCAGTACTTC
>TRBV28|-|TRBJ1-5|-
CATHRVGQPQHF
TGTGCCACACACAGGGTCGGTCAGCCCCAGCATTTT
>TRBV19|-|TRBJ1-2|-
CASSFQGTNYGYTF
TGTGCCAGTAGTTTCCAGGGAACTAACTATGGCTACACCTTC
>TRBV19|-|TRBJ2-2|-
CASSMGQNTGELFF
TGTGCCAGTAGTATGGGACAGAACACCGGGGAGCTGTTTTTT
>TRBV6-2/TRBV6-3|-|TRBJ1-5|once
CASSYGRWIGPQHF
TGTGCCAGCAGTTACGGGAGATGGATAGGGCCCCAGCATTTT
>TRBV7-7|-|TRBJ2-3|-
CASSKGFAGDTQYF
TGTGCTAGCAGCAAAGGATTCGCCGGGGATACGCAGTATTTT
>TRBV28|-|TRBJ2-7|-
CASRTGGGHEQYF
TGTGCCAGCAGAACTGGAGGGGGCCACGAGCAGTACTTC
>TRBV5-6|TRBD2|TRBJ2-3|-
CASSLRAGGGDTQYF
TGTGCCAGCAGCTTGCGGGCGGGAGGAGGAGATACGCAGTATTTT
>TRBV28|TRBD1|TRBJ1-2|-
CASIQGAAYGYTF
TGTGCCAGCATACAGGGGGCGGCCTATGGCTACACCTTC
>TRBV29-1|-|TRBJ2-1|-
CSVSPDSIYNEQFF
TGCAGCGTATCTCCGGACAGTATCTACAATGAGCAGTTCTTC
>TRBV6-5|-|TRBJ1-1|-
CASRSAGASDTEAFF
TGTGCCAGCAGATCGGCGGGGGCGTCGGACACTGAAGCTTTCTTT
>TRBV18|-|TRBJ2-7|-
CASSPPSGGGEQYF
TGTGCCAGCTCACCACCATCAGGGGGAGGAGAGCAGTACTTC
>TRBV5-4|-|TRBJ1-6|-
CASSKDFGGSPLHF
TGTGCCAGCAGCAAGGACTTCGGCGGTTCACCCCTCCACTTT
>TRBV15|TRBD2|TRBJ2-5|-
CATSRDLGLAGGGETQYF
TGTGCCACCAGCAGAGATTTGGGACTAGCGGGAGGCGGGGAGACCCAGTACTTC
>TRBV7-2|TRBD1|TRBJ2-7|-
CASSFAGTGGGEQYF
TGTGCCAGCAGTTTCGCCGGGACAGGGGGCGGCGAGCAGTACTTC
>TRBV30|TRBD1|TRBJ2-7|-
CACWDRGYEQYF
TGTGCCTGTTGGGACAGGGGCTACGAGCAGTACTTC
>TRBV12-3/TRBV12-4|-|TRBJ1-2|-
CASSLPERGYTF
TGTGCCAGCAGTTTACCCGAGAGGGGCTACACCTTC
>TRBV24-1|-|TRBJ2-1|-
CATSDRHSGPRRNEQFF
TGTGCCACCAGTGACAGGCATAGCGGACCCCGAAGGAATGAGCAGTTCTTC
>TRBV4-1|TRBD2|TRBJ2-1|-
CASSLSSGSMNEQFF
TGCGCCAGCAGCCTTTCTAGCGGGAGTATGAATGAGCAGTTCTTC
>TRBV29-1|-|TRBJ1-1|once
CSGRELTEAFF
TGCAGCGGCCGAGAGCTCACTGAAGCTTTCTTT
>TRBV6-5|-|TRBJ1-1|-
CASKQDGYFFEAFF
TGTGCCAGTAAACAGGACGGGTACTTTTTTGAAGCTTTCTTT
>TRBV28|TRBD2|TRBJ2-7|-
CASTPSGRYEQYF
TGTGCCAGCACACCCAGCGGGAGATACGAGCAGTACTTC
>TRBV5-1|TRBD1|TRBJ1-2|-
CASSSTGDSTYGYTF
TGCGCCAGCAGCAGTACAGGGGATTCTACCTATGGCTACACCTTC
>TRBV25-1|-|TRBJ1-2|few
CASSEFPRYGYTF
TGTGCCAGCAGTGAATTTCCTAGGTATGGCTACACCTTC
>TRBV28|TRBD1|TRBJ1-3|-
CASSSGQASGNTIYF
TGTGCCAGCAGTTCCGGACAGGCCTCTGGAAACACCATATATTTT
>TRBV9|-|TRBJ1-3|few
CASSVRAIGNTIYF
TGTGCCAGCAGCGTCAGGGCTATTGGAAACACCATATATTTT
>TRBV27|-|TRBJ2-1|-
CASSSTGTKRYNEQFF
TGTGCCAGCAGTTCGACCGGGACAAAGCGCTACAATGAGCAGTTCTTC
>TRBV6-5|TRBD1|TRBJ2-7|-
CASSLRQGYEQYF
TGTGCCAGCAGTCTCCGACAGGGCTACGAGCAGTACTTC